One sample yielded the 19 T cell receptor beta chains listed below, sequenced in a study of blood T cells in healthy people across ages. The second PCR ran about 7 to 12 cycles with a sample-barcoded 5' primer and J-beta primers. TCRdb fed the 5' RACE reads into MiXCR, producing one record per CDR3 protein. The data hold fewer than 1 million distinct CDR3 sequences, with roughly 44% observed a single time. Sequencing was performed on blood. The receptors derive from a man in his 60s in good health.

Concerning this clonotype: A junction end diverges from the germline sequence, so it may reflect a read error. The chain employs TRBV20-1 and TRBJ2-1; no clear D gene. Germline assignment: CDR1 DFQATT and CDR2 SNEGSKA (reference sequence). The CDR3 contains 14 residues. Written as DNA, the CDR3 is TGCAGTGCTAGACCCGACCATCGAGGCTATGAGCGGTTCTTC. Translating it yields CSARPDHRGYERFF.

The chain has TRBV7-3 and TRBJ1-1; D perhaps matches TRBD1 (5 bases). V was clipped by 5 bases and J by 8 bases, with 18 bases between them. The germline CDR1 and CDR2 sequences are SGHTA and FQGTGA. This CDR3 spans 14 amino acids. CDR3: CASSAGTPPEEAFF. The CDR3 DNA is TGTGCCAGCAGCGCAGGGACTCCCCCAGAGGAAGCTTTCTTT.

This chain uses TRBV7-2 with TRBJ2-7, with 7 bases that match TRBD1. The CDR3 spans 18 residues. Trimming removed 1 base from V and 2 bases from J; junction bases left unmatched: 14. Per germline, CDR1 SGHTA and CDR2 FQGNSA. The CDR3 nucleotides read TGTGCCAGCAGCTTAGGACAGGGAAAAAGACGGGAAACCTACGAGCAGTACTTC. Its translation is CASSLGQGKRRETYEQYF.

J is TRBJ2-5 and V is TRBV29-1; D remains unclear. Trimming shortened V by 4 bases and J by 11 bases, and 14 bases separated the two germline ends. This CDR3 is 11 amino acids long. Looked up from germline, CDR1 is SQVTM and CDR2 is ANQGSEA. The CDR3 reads CSVGRINEQYF. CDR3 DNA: TGCAGCGTTGGACGGATCAATGAGCAGTACTTC.

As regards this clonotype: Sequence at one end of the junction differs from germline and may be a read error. The CDR3 here is CTSEGQSGANVLTF. As DNA, the CDR3 is TGTACCAGCGAGGGACAGTCTGGGGCCAACGTCCTGACTTTC. The chain links TRBV16 to TRBJ2-6, with 7 bases identical to TRBD1. The germline V gene has CDR1 KGHSY and CDR2 FQNENV. This CDR3 is 14 amino acids long.

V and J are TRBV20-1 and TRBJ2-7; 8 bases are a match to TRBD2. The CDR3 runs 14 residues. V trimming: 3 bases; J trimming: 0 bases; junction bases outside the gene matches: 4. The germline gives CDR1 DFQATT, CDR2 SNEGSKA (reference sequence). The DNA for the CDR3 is TGCAGTGCTAGGAGTCTAGCGGGCTCCTACGAGCAGTACTTC. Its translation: CSARSLAGSYEQYF.

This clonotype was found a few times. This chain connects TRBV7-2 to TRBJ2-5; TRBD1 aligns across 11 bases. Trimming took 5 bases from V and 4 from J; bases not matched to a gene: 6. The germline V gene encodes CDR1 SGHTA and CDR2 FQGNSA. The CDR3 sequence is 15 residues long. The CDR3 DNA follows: TGTGCCAGCAGCAAAAGGACAGGGGGCGTAGAGACCCAGTACTTC. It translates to CASSKRTGGVETQYF.

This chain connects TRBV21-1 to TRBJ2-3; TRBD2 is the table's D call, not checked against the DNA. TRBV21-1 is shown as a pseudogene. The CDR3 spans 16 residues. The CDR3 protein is CASSVTSGGASDTQYF. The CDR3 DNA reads TGTGCCAGCAGCGTCACGAGCGGGGGAGCGTCAGATACGCAGTATTTT.

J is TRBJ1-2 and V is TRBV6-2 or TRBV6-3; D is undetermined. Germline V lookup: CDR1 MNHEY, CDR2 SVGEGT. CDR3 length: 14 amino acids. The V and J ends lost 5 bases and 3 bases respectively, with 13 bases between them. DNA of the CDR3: TGTGCCAGCAGTATTCCGTGGGGTCACTATGGCTACACCTTC. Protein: CASSIPWGHYGYTF.

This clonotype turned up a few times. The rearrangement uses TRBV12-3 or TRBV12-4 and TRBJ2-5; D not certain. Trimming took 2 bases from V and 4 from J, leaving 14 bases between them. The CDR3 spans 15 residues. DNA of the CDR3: TGTGCCAGCAGTTTAAGGGCACAGCACTCAGAGACCCAGTACTTC. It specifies CASSLRAQHSETQYF.

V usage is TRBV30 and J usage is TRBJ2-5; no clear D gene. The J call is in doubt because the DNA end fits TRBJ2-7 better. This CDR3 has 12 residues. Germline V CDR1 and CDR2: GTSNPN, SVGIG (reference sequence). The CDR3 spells CAWRISGDEQYF. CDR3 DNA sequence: TGTGCCTGGAGGATTAGTGGGGACGAGCAGTACTTC.

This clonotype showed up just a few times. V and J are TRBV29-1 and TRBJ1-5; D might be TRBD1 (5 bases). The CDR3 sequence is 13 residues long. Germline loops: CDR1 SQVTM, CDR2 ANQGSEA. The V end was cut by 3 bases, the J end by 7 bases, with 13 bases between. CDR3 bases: TGCAGCGTTGAGGCAGGGTCGGGGCAGCCCCAGCATTTT. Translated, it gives CSVEAGSGQPQHF.

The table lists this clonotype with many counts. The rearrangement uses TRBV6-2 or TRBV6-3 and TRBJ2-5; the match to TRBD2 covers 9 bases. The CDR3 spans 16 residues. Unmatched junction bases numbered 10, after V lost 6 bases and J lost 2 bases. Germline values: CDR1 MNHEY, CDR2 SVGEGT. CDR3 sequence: CASRSRLAEIQETQYF. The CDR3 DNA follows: TGTGCCAGCAGAAGCCGACTAGCGGAGATTCAAGAGACCCAGTACTTC.

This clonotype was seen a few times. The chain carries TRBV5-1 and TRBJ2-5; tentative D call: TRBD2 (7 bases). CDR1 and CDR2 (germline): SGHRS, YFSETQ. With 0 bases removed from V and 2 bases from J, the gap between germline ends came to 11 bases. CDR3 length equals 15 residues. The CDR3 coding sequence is TGCGCCAGCAGCTTGGGGGCGGGGGCACAAGAGACCCAGTACTTC. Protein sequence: CASSLGAGAQETQYF.

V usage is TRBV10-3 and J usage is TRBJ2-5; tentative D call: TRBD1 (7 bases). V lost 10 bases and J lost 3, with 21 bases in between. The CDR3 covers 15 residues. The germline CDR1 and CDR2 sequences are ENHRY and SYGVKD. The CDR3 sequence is CATYRGSGEKETQYF. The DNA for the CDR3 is TGTGCCACCTACAGGGGATCGGGGGAAAAAGAGACCCAGTACTTC.

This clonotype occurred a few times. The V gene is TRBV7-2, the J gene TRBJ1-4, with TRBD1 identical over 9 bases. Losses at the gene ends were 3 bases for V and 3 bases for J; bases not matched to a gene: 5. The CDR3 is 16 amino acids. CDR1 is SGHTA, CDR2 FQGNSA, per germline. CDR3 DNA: TGTGCCAGCAGCTTTTACAGGGGGCACTCTAATGAAAAACTGTTTTTT. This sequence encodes CASSFYRGHSNEKLFF.

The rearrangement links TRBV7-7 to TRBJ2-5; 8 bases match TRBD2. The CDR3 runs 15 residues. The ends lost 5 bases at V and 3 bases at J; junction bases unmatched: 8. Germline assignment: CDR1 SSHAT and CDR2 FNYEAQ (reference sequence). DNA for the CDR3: TGTGCCAGCAGCAACGGGGGGGTGCGGAAAGAGACCCAGTACTTC. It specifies CASSNGGVRKETQYF.

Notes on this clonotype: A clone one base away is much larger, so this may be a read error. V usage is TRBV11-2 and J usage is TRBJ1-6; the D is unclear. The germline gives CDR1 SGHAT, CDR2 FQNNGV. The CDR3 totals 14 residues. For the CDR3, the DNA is TGTGCCAGCAGCTTCCTGAAGCAGAATTCAGCCCTCCACTTT. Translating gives CASSFLKQNSALHF. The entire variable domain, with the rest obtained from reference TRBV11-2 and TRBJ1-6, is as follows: EAGVAQSPRYKIIEKRQSVAFWCNPISGHATLYWYQQILGQGPKLLIQFQNNGVVDDSQLPKDRFSAERLKGVDSTLKIQPAKLEDSAVYLCASSFLKQNSALHFGNGTRLTVT.

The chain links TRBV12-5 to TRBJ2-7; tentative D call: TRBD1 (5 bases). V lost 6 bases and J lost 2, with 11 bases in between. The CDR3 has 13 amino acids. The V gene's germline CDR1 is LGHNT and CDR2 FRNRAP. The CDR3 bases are TGTGCTAGTGGGCCCGACAGCGCCTACGAGCAGTACTTC. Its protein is CASGPDSAYEQYF.